This T cell receptor beta chain was sequenced during a study of shared clonotypes between healthy human individuals. Study-wide results and limits: Against clonotypes common to all four donors, non-shared ones had lower generation probabilities. Donor scarcity curtailed the genetic and exposure-history diversity represented herein.

Worth noting for this clone: Its target is not known. The sample carries other DNA sequences with the same CDR3.

Germline V gives CDR1 SGHRS, CDR2 YFSETQ. The CDR3 is 14 amino acids. V lost 4 bases to trimming and J lost 2 bases, with 13 bases between them. Using immunoSEQ multiplex PCR, the repertoire was profiled, and TCRdb retains in-frame clones only, with some absent. The repertoire consists of 2 million to 2.5 million clones, with over 85% occurring once and the leading ten covering 0.3% to 0.4%. This TCR was recovered from a man aged 18 to 30 in good health. Some clones in this sample may be carry-over from other donors' samples. The V gene is TRBV5-1, the J gene TRBJ2-7, with a possible D match to TRBD2 (6 bases). The sample consisted of naive CD4+ T cells from PBMCs. Subset: CD45RA+ positively selected. The CDR3, as DNA: TGCGCCAGCAGCCTCGGGACTGCCCCCTACGAGCAGTACTTC. Encoded protein: CASSLGTAPYEQYF.